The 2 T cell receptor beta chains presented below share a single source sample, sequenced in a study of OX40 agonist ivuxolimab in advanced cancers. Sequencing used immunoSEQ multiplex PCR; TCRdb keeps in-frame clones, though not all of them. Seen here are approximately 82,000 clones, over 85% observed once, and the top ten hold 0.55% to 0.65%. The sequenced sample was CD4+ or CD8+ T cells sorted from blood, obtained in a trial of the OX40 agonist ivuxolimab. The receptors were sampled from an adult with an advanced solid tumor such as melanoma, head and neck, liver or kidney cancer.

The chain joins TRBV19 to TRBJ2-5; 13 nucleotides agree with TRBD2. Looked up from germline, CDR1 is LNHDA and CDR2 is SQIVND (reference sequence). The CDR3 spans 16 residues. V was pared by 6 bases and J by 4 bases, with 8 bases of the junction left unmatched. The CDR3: CASRPTSGRGRETQYF. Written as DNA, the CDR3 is TGTGCCAGTAGGCCTACTAGCGGGAGGGGGCGAGAGACCCAGTACTTC.

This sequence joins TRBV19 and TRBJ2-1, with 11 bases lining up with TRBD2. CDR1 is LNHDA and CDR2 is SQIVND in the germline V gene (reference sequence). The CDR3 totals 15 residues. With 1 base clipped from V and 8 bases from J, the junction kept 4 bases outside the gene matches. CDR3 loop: CASSIGLAGQYEQFF. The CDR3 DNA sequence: TGTGCCAGTAGTATAGGACTAGCGGGACAGTATGAGCAGTTCTTC.